One TCR beta chain is described in this entry. Original analysis: Researchers report that nucleated cell counts were estimated from reference gene primer amplification. Profiling relied on immunoSEQ multiplex PCR, and the TCRdb table lists in-frame clones only, not all of them. Clonal size and the V and J genes are those of that table, whereas D and trimming came from the DNA. Among just over 150,000 clones listed, approximately 92% were seen once. Trimming took 2 bases from V and 5 from J; bases not matched to a gene: 6. Per the germline V gene, CDR1 is SGHTS and CDR2 is YDEGEE. The CDR3 runs 15 residues. This sample is part of a study of blood T cell repertoires in COVID-19. For the study at large: COVID-19 samples collected from the United States, Italy and Spain covered acute and convalescent phases.

The chain couples TRBV5-8 to TRBJ2-1; 8 bases agree with TRBD1. Sequencing was done on a sample of peripheral blood. The receptor was isolated from a woman between 50 and 59 years old with acute or convalescent COVID-19. The CDR3 DNA reads TGTGCCAGCAGCTTTAGGGACAGGAGAGACAATGAGCAGTTCTTC. Encoded protein: CASSFRDRRDNEQFF.